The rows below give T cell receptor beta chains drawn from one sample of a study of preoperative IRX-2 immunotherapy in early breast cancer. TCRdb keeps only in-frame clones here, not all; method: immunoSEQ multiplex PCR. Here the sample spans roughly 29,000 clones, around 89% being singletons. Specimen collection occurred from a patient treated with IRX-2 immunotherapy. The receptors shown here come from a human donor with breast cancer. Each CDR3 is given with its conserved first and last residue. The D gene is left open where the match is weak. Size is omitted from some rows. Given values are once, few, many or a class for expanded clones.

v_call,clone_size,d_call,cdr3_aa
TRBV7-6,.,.,CASSSATRTGNLYEQYF
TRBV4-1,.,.,CASSQEPTDYEQYF
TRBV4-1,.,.,CASSQIRQADTQYF
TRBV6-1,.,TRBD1,CASSEASRGTEAFF
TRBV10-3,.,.,CAITHGQYGYTF
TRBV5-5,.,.,CASSPNLGNNQPQHF
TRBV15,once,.,CATSRDIGNEKLFF
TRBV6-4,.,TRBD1,CASSDSTGHTDTQYF
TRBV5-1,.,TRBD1,CASKKDTGTGPDTQYF
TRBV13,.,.,CATGAGAYEQYF
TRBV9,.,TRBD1,CASSLGTGDNEQYF
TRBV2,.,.,CASSVGTGSTDTQYF
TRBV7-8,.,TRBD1,CASSPQGPYTEAFF
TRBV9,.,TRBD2,CASSVGGSTGELFF
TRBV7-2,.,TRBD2,CASTLSGASTDTQYF
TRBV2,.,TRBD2,CASRGTSQGDTQYF
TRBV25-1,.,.,CASSAQFIHEQYF
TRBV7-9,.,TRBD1,CASSSRTGSYEQYF
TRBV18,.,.,CASSPPDSGTKAFF
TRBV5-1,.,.,CASSFDGNYGYTF
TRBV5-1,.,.,CASTDGNSGANVLTF
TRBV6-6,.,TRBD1,CASSSRTGRFENIQYF
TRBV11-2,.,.,CASSLDLGFNEKLFF
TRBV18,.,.,CASSPPGALVTDTQYF
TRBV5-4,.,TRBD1,CASSYSGGKNIQYF
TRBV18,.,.,CASSPPGDNEQFF
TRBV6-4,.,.,CASRLRRGGPGEQFF
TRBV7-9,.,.,CASSLSHLYEQYF
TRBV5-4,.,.,CASSKGRERPNEKLFF
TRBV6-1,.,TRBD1,CASDPGQGGQEQYF
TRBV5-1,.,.,CASSLIRRGGEQYF
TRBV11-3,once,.,CASSLVGGDTQYF
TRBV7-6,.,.,CASSPQMLSATGELFF
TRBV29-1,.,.,CSVELPHQETQYF
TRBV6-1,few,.,CASSEAQGGTEAFF
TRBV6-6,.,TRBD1,CASSYGTGPKNIQYF
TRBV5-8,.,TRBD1,CASSLGQGATDTQYF
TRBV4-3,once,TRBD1,CASTRTGSNTEAFF